The 11 T cell receptor beta chains presented below share a single source sample, sequenced in a study of Ad26.COV2.S vaccination and SARS-CoV-2 variants. As for treatment: roughly 20 received Ad26.COV2.S at low or high dose, single or two shots; five or six received placebo; per-sample allocation not given. Material that was analyzed had been drawn on day 63 after the first vaccine or placebo injection. Using immunoSEQ multiplex PCR, the repertoire was profiled, and TCRdb retains in-frame clones only, with some absent. The table has over 350,000 clones, 75% to 90% seen once; the top ten hold more than 3%. The source was peripheral blood, collected in a trial of Ad26.COV2.S vaccine versus placebo. These receptors were taken from a person between 18 and 65 years old who received the Ad26.COV2.S COVID-19 vaccine or a placebo.

The V call is TRBV14, the J call TRBJ2-4, with D tentatively TRBD2 (6 bases). The CDR3 has 14 amino acids. Germline lookup yields CDR1 SGHDN and CDR2 FVKESK. The V gene lost 4 bases and the J gene lost 6 bases, with 13 bases spanning the gap. In nucleotides, the CDR3 is TGTGCCAGCAGCCCCCGTATGGGGGGAAACATTCAGTACTTC. This gives the protein CASSPRMGGNIQYF.

CDR3 in DNA: TGTGCCAGCAGCTTGGGGGGGGCCAACAATGAGCAGTTCTTC. Its translation is CASSLGGANNEQFF. The V gene is TRBV5-4, the J gene TRBJ2-1, with D perhaps given as TRBD1 or TRBD2 (6 bases each). Germline CDR1 is SGHNT and CDR2 is YYREEE (reference sequence). V lost 0 bases and J 5 bases, leaving 9 bases between the germline ends. The CDR3 runs 14 residues.

The chain combines TRBV7-9 with TRBJ2-2, with D perhaps matching TRBD1 or TRBD2 (5 bases each). The CDR3 contains 17 residues. Germline CDR1 is SEHNR and CDR2 is FQNEAQ (reference sequence). The V gene lost 4 bases and the J gene lost 7 bases, with 22 bases spanning the gap. CDR3 sequence (DNA): TGTGCCAGCAGCTCTACCGACAGCCTGGGAGCAATCGGGGAGCTGTTTTTT. Amino acids: CASSSTDSLGAIGELFF. The full variable domain, rest sourced from reference TRBV7-9 and TRBJ2-2, is DTGVSQNPRHKITKRGQNVTFRCDPISEHNRLYWYRQTLGQGPEFLTYFQNEAQLEKSRLLSDRFSAERPKGSFSTLEIQRTEQGDSAMYLCASSSTDSLGAIGELFFGEGSRLTVL.

A remark on this clone: A read error is the likely source, as a far larger clone sits one nucleotide away. The chain links TRBV6-4 to TRBJ2-1, with no clear D. This CDR3 has 9 residues. Trimming cost V 7 bases and J 5 bases, with 0 bases left between them. CDR1 and CDR2 (germline): MRHNA, SNTAGT. CDR3 residues: CASNNEQFF. The CDR3 coding sequence is TGTGCCAGCAACAATGAGCAGTTCTTC.

The rearrangement uses TRBV2 and TRBJ2-7; D may correspond to TRBD1 or TRBD2 (5 bases each). CDR1 and CDR2 (germline): SNHLY, FYNNEI. CDR3 size: 14 residues. Trimming cost V 5 bases and J 0 bases, with 11 bases left between them. The CDR3 region has the DNA TGTGCCAGCAGTATGGGACGGTCCTCCTACGAGCAGTACTTC. This encodes CASSMGRSSYEQYF.

The rearrangement links TRBV19 to TRBJ2-5, with D maybe TRBD2 (5 bases). The CDR3 has 15 amino acids. Trimming removed 0 bases at V and 4 bases at J, with 12 bases between. Germline V gives CDR1 LNHDA, CDR2 SQIVND (reference sequence). CDR3 sequence (DNA): TGTGCCAGTAGTATAGATCTGCGGGTAGGAGAGACCCAGTACTTC. Translating it yields CASSIDLRVGETQYF.

The chain uses TRBV9 and TRBJ2-1; a possible D gene is TRBD2 (6 bases). V lost 4 bases and J lost 9, with 17 bases in between. From germline, CDR1 is SGDLS and CDR2 YYNGEE. This CDR3 has 14 residues. As DNA, the CDR3 is TGTGCCAGCAGCCCAGATAGGGACTTGGGTGAGCAGTTCTTC. Translating gives CASSPDRDLGEQFF. The full variable domain, its missing parts supplied by reference TRBV9 and TRBJ2-1, is DSGVTQTPKHLITATGQRVTLRCSPRSGDLSVYWYQQSLDQGLQFLIQYYNGEERAKGNILERFSAQQFPDLHSELNLSSLELGDSALYFCASSPDRDLGEQFFGPGTRLTVL.

The V and J genes are TRBV2 and TRBJ1-1; D remains unclear. The CDR3 loop spans 13 amino acids. V was cut by 6 bases and J by 5 bases, with 13 bases left in between. Per the germline V gene, CDR1 is SNHLY and CDR2 is FYNNEI. CDR3 DNA sequence: TGTGCCAGCAGGGGAAGTGGGAGGACTGAAGCTTTCTTT. This encodes CASRGSGRTEAFF.

The chain employs TRBV2 and TRBJ2-5; the match to TRBD2 covers 8 bases. V lost 6 bases, J lost 5 bases, and 5 bases stayed unmatched. This CDR3 is built from 13 residues. Germline V CDR1 and CDR2: SNHLY, FYNNEI. The CDR3 region has the DNA TGTGCCAGCAGGCAGCGGGGGACGGAGACCCAGTACTTC. This codes for CASRQRGTETQYF.

The rearrangement joins TRBV27 to TRBJ1-4; 8 bases fit TRBD1. Germline V gives CDR1 MNHEY, CDR2 SMNVEV (reference sequence). The V gene end was trimmed by 5 bases and the J gene end by 10 bases; junction bases not matched to a gene: 15. The CDR3 runs 16 residues. The CDR3 protein is CASSPLFQTGEGKLFF. CDR3 in DNA: TGTGCCAGCAGTCCACTATTCCAGACAGGGGAGGGAAAACTGTTTTTT.

The chain joins TRBV5-1 to TRBJ2-7, with 14 nucleotides matching TRBD2. This CDR3 region has 16 residues. The germline CDR1 and CDR2 sequences are SGHRS and YFSETQ. V dropped 4 bases and J dropped 4; count of bases not matched to a gene: 7. Written as DNA, the CDR3 is TGCGCCAGCAGCGACCTGACTAGCGGGGGGGCTTACGAGCAGTACTTC. This codes for CASSDLTSGGAYEQYF.